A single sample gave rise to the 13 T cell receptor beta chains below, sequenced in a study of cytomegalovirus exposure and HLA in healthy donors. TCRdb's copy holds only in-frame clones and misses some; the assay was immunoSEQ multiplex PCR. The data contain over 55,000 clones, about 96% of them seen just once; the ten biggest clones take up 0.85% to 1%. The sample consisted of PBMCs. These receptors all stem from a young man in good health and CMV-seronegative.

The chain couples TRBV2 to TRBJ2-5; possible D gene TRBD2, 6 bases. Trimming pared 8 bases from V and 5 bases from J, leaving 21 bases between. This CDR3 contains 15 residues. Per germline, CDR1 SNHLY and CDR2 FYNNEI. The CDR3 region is CASGWRGDLGETQYF. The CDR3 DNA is TGTGCCAGCGGGTGGCGCGGGGATCTGGGGGAGACCCAGTACTTC.

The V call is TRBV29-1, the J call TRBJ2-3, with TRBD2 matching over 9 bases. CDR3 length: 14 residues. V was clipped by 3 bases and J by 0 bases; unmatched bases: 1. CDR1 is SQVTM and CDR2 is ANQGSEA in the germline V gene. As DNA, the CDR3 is TGCAGCGTTGATACTAGCGGGAGCACAGATACGCAGTATTTT. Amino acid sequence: CSVDTSGSTDTQYF.

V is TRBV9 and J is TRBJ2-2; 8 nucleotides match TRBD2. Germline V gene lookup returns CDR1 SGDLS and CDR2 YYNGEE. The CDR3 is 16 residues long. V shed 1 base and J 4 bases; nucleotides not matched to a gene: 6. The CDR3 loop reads CASSVSPGGLTGELFF. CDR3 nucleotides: TGTGCCAGCAGCGTATCCCCGGGAGGGCTCACCGGGGAGCTGTTTTTT.

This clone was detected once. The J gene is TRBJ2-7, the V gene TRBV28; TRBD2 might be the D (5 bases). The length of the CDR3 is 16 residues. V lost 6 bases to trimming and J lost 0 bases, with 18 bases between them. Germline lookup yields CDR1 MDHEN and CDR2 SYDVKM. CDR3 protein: CASRKNRLTSSYEQYF. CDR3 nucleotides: TGTGCCAGCAGGAAAAACCGACTCACTAGCTCCTACGAGCAGTACTTC. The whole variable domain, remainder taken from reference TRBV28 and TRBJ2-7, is DVKVTQSSRYLVKRTGEKVFLECVQDMDHENMFWYRQDPGLGLRLIYFSYDVKMKEKGDIPEGYSVSREKKERFSLILESASTNQTSMYLCASRKNRLTSSYEQYFGPGTRLTVT.

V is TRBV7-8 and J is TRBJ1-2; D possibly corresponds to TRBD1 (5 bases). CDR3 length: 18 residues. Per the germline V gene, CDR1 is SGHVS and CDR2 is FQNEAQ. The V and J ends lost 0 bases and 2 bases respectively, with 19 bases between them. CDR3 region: CASSLAARQWTLNYGYTF. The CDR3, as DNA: TGTGCCAGCAGCTTAGCTGCGAGACAGTGGACCCTGAACTATGGCTACACCTTC.

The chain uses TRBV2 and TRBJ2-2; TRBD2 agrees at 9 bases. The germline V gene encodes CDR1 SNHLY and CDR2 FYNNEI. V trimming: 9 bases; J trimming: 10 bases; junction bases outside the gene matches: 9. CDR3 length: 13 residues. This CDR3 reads CASLLRTSVELFF. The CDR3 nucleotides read TGTGCCAGTCTACTCCGGACTAGCGTGGAGCTGTTTTTT.

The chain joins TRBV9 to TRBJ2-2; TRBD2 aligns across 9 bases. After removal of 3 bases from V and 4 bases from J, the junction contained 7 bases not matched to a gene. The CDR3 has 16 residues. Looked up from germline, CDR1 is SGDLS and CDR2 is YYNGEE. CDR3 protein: CASSGPGLAGTGELFF. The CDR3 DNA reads TGTGCCAGCAGCGGCCCGGGACTAGCTGGCACCGGGGAGCTGTTTTTT.

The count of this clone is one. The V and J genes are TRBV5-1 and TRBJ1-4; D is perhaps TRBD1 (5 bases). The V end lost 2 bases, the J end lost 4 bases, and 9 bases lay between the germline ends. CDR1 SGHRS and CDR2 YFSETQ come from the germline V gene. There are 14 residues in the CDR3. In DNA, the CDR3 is TGCGCCAGCAGCTTTAGGGGATTTAATGAAAAACTGTTTTTT. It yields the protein CASSFRGFNEKLFF.

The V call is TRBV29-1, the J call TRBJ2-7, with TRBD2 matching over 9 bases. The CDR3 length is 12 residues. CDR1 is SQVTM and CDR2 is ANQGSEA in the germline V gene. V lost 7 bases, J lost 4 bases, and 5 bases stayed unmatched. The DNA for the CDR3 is TGCAGCGCCTTAGCGGGGGCTTACGAGCAGTACTTC. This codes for CSALAGAYEQYF.

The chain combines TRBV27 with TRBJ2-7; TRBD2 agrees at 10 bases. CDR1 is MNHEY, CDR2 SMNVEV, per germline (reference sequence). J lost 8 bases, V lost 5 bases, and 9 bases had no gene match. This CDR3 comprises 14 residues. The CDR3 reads CASSEAGGPLKQYF. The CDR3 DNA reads TGTGCCAGCAGTGAAGCGGGAGGGCCCCTCAAGCAGTACTTC.

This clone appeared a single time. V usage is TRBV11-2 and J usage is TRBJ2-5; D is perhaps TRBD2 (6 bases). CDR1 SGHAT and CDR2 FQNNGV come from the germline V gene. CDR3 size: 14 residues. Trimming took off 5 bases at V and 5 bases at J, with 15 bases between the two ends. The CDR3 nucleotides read TGTGCCAGCAGCAAGGGACTCTACGCGGAGACCCAGTACTTC. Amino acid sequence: CASSKGLYAETQYF.

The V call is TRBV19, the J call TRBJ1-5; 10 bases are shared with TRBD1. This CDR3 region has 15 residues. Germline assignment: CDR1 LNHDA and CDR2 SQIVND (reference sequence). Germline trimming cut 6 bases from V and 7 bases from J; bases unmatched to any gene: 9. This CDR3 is CASSTYRDRGQPQHF. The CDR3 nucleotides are TGTGCCAGTAGCACTTATCGGGACAGGGGCCAGCCCCAGCATTTT.

CDR3 amino acids: CASREGTETYEQYF. The DNA of the CDR3 is TGTGCCAGCAGGGAAGGGACAGAAACCTACGAGCAGTACTTC. This sequence joins TRBV7-2 and TRBJ2-7, with 7 nucleotides matching TRBD1. Per the germline V gene, CDR1 is SGHTA and CDR2 is FQGNSA. Trimming took 6 bases from V and 2 from J; bases not matched to a gene: 7. The CDR3 is 14 amino acids.